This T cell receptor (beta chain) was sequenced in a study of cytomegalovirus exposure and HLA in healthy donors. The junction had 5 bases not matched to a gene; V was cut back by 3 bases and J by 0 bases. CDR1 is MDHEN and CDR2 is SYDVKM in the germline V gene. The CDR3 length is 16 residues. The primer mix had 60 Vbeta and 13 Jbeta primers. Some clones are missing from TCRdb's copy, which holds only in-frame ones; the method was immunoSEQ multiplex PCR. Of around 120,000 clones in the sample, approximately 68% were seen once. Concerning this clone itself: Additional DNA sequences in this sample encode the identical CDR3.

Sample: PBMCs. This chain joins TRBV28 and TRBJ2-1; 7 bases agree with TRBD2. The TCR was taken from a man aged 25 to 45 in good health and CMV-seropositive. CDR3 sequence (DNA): TGTGCCAGCAGTTTGGGAGGCGGGAGCTCCTACAATGAGCAGTTCTTC. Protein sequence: CASSLGGGSSYNEQFF.